A single sample gave rise to the 2 T cell receptor beta chains below, sequenced in a study of T cell repertoires in cytomegalovirus infection. TCRdb re-called the reads with MiXCR, one entry per CDR3 protein. Of 630,000 or so distinct CDR3 sequences listed, less than 25% are singletons. Material for sequencing was CD8+ T cells from PBMCs. These receptors were obtained from a human donor in good health (CMV status not recorded). Some clones in this sample may be carry-over from other donors' samples.

The V and J genes are TRBV6-5 and TRBJ2-1, with 8 bases that match TRBD1. The CDR3 sequence is 15 residues long. Germline V CDR1 and CDR2: MNHEY, SVGAGI. Trimming removed 5 bases from V and 5 bases from J; junction bases left unmatched: 8. In DNA, the CDR3 is TGTGCCAGCAGTACCGCCTGGACAGGGAACAATGAGCAGTTCTTC. This codes for CASSTAWTGNNEQFF.

There are a few counts of this clonotype. This rearrangement joins TRBV11-2 to TRBJ2-7; a possible D gene is TRBD1 (6 bases). The CDR3 totals 14 residues. The germline V and J ends were trimmed by 5 bases and 2 bases, with 13 bases remaining between them. In germline, CDR1 is SGHAT, CDR2 FQNNGV. CDR3 amino acids: CASSGPGTPYEQYV. The CDR3 coding sequence is TGTGCCAGCAGCGGCCCCGGGACACCCTACGAGCAGTACGTC.